This T cell receptor (beta chain) comes out of a study of T cell responses to AZD1222 COVID-19 vaccine. As for this clone: Its matching antigen is unknown.

Generated by immunoSEQ multiplex PCR, the TCRdb table keeps only in-frame clones and is missing some. The sample contains about 120,000 clones, roughly 90% of which appear only once. Whole-study results and caveats: In all cases, repertoires were sampled only after the peak T cell response. The study identified only five or six AZD1222 recipients as seropositive at baseline.

Trimming cost V 4 bases and J 7 bases, with 7 bases left between them. The germline CDR1 and CDR2 sequences are MDHEN and SYDVKM. The CDR3 is made up of 11 amino acids. The chain recombines TRBV28 with TRBJ1-2; D possibly corresponds to TRBD1 (6 bases). The input for sequencing was peripheral blood, taken on day 0 of AZD1222 vaccination. The receptor was derived from an adult in good health. The DNA of the CDR3 is TGTGCCAGCAGTTACAGGGCTGGCTACACCTTC. Its translation is CASSYRAGYTF.